This T cell receptor beta chain is drawn from a study of shared clonotypes between healthy human individuals. The repertoire was sequenced with immunoSEQ multiplex PCR; TCRdb's copy has only in-frame clones and lacks some. The table records some 500,000 clones, 90% to 96% of them present only once. The germline V gene encodes CDR1 MNHEY and CDR2 SMNVEV (reference sequence). The V gene end was trimmed by 5 bases and the J gene end by 4 bases; junction bases not matched to a gene: 9. This CDR3 comprises 17 residues. Sequencing was carried out using naive CD4+ T cells sorted from blood. Sample subset: CD45RA+ positively selected. This chain links TRBV27 with TRBJ2-2; 11 bases match TRBD1. The sequence came from a woman aged 30 to 39 in good health. Here the CDR3 DNA reads TGTGCCAGCAGTATCCGAGGGACAGGGGGACGCACCGGGGAGCTGTTTTTT. As protein: CASSIRGTGGRTGELFF.